A selection of T cell receptor beta chains follows, all from one sample in a study of blood T cells in healthy people across ages. TCRdb reprocessed the 5' RACE reads via MiXCR and lists one record per CDR3 protein. Counted here are over a million distinct CDR3 sequences, 35% to 45% occurring once; the ten biggest clones make up around 4%. Sequencing was performed on blood. All receptors come from a woman aged 18-30 years in good health. The CDR3 runs from the conserved cysteine through the conserved F or W. The D gene is left open where the match is weak. Expanded clones are given a class, and other clones once, few, many or no size at all.

v_call: TRBV12-3/TRBV12-4
j_call: TRBJ2-5
d_call: NA
clone_size: NA
cdr3_aa: CASSHPTETQYF
cdr3_nt: TGTGCCAGCAGCCATCCAACTGAGACCCAGTACTTC

v_call: TRBV2
j_call: TRBJ2-4
d_call: NA
clone_size: NA
cdr3_aa: CASRVARNIQYF
cdr3_nt: TGTGCCAGCAGGGTAGCGCGAAACATTCAGTACTTC

v_call: TRBV10-3
j_call: TRBJ2-1
d_call: NA
clone_size: NA
cdr3_aa: CASGCRFF
cdr3_nt: TGTGCCAGCGGGTGTCGGTTCTTC

v_call: TRBV20-1
j_call: TRBJ2-5
d_call: TRBD2
clone_size: many
cdr3_aa: CSARTSGGELETQYF
cdr3_nt: TGCAGTGCAAGGACTAGCGGAGGGGAGTTAGAGACCCAGTACTTC

v_call: TRBV5-1
j_call: TRBJ2-3
d_call: NA
clone_size: many
cdr3_aa: CASSVGPTDTQYF
cdr3_nt: TGTGCCAGCAGCGTAGGACCCACAGATACGCAGTATTTT

v_call: TRBV20-1
j_call: TRBJ1-6
d_call: NA
clone_size: NA
cdr3_aa: CSARKVQGHSPLHF
cdr3_nt: TGCAGTGCTAGAAAGGTCCAGGGACATTCACCCCTCCACTTT

v_call: TRBV20-1
j_call: TRBJ1-1
d_call: NA
clone_size: few
cdr3_aa: CSARDQGLNTEAFF
cdr3_nt: TGCAGTGCTAGAGATCAGGGGCTGAACACTGAAGCTTTCTTT

v_call: TRBV29-1
j_call: TRBJ2-5
d_call: TRBD2
clone_size: NA
cdr3_aa: CSVDDQRDLSETQYF
cdr3_nt: TGCAGCGTTGACGACCAGCGGGATTTGTCTGAGACCCAGTACTTC

v_call: TRBV20-1
j_call: TRBJ2-7
d_call: NA
clone_size: NA
cdr3_aa: CSAASDRSSYEQYF
cdr3_nt: TGCAGTGCTGCAAGCGACAGGAGCTCCTACGAGCAGTACTTC

v_call: TRBV4-3
j_call: TRBJ1-4
d_call: NA
clone_size: NA
cdr3_aa: CASSQETQATNEKLFF
cdr3_nt: TGCGCCAGCAGCCAAGAAACCCAGGCGACTAATGAAAAACTGTTTTTT

v_call: TRBV27
j_call: TRBJ1-2
d_call: TRBD1
clone_size: NA
cdr3_aa: CASSIQGSPDGYTF
cdr3_nt: TGTGCCAGCAGTATACAGGGGTCCCCTGACGGCTACACCTTC

v_call: TRBV30
j_call: TRBJ2-7
d_call: TRBD1
clone_size: NA
cdr3_aa: CAWSRDRTYEQYF
cdr3_nt: TGTGCCTGGAGTCGGGACAGAACCTACGAGCAGTACTTC